This TCR beta chain was observed in a study of T cells in Graves' hyperthyroidism and ophthalmopathy. Amplified TCR beta CDR3 regions came from RNA transcripts. The primer set for the first-round RT-PCR of the TCR CDR3 was HTBI. TCRdb re-called the multiplex PCR reads through MiXCR, storing one row per CDR3 protein. The repertoire has 650,000 to 750,000 distinct CDR3 sequences, approximately 14% of them found once; the top ten carry 9.5% to 13%. A note on this clonotype: Its antigen is still unknown.

Looked up from germline, CDR1 is ENHRY and CDR2 is SYGVKD. Trimming stripped 4 bases from V and 8 bases from J, with 13 bases between. This CDR3 is built from 13 residues. Findings of the study overall: Patients with ophthalmopathy were separated from those with stable hyperthyroidism by a 13 V-J model.

Those with hyperthyroidism were 18 to 65 years old, newly diagnosed, and ill for under 2 months. Uncontrolled infection, other autoimmune disease, pregnancy or lactation led to exclusion. From roughly 9.2 ml of fresh peripheral blood, PBMCs were isolated. The chain employs TRBV10-3 and TRBJ2-3, with D maybe TRBD2 (6 bases). The clonotype originates from a woman aged 18-29 years with Graves' hyperthyroidism. The sequenced sample consisted of blood. The CDR3 region has the DNA TGTGCCATCAGTGTACTAGCAGAGGCTACGCAGTATTTT. Amino acids: CAISVLAEATQYF.